This T cell receptor (beta chain) originates from a study of T cells expressing NK-cell markers. Study-wide context: Sorted CD3+CD56-NKG2C+, CD3+CD56+NKG2C+ and CD3+CD56+NKG2C- T cells supplied the TCR beta repertoires.

Germline loops: CDR1 ENHRY, CDR2 SYGVKD. The CDR3 covers 16 residues. Notes on this clonotype: Its antigen is as yet unknown.

Broader study findings: For a handful of donors, these clonotypes were likewise the leading ones in the CD3+CD56-NKG2C+ fraction. Six of the donors carried dominant NKG2C+ clonotypes that took up roughly 1.0-8% of their CD8+ T cells. Questions lingered over whether expanded NKG2C+ T cell clones were HCMV-specific.

No DNA is given; TCRdb re-called the 5' RACE reads and lists each CDR3 protein once. The listing records about 160,000 distinct CDR3 sequences. The TCR was taken from a woman aged 18 to 75 in good health. V usage is TRBV10-3 and J usage is TRBJ2-5; TCRdb lists TRBD1, though no DNA is available to test this call. Sequencing was done on a sample of blood T cells: a sorted CD56 or NKG2C T cell subset, CD4+ or CD8+ T cells, or bulk PBMC T cells (not recorded which). The CDR3: CAISEAGTRKEETQYF.